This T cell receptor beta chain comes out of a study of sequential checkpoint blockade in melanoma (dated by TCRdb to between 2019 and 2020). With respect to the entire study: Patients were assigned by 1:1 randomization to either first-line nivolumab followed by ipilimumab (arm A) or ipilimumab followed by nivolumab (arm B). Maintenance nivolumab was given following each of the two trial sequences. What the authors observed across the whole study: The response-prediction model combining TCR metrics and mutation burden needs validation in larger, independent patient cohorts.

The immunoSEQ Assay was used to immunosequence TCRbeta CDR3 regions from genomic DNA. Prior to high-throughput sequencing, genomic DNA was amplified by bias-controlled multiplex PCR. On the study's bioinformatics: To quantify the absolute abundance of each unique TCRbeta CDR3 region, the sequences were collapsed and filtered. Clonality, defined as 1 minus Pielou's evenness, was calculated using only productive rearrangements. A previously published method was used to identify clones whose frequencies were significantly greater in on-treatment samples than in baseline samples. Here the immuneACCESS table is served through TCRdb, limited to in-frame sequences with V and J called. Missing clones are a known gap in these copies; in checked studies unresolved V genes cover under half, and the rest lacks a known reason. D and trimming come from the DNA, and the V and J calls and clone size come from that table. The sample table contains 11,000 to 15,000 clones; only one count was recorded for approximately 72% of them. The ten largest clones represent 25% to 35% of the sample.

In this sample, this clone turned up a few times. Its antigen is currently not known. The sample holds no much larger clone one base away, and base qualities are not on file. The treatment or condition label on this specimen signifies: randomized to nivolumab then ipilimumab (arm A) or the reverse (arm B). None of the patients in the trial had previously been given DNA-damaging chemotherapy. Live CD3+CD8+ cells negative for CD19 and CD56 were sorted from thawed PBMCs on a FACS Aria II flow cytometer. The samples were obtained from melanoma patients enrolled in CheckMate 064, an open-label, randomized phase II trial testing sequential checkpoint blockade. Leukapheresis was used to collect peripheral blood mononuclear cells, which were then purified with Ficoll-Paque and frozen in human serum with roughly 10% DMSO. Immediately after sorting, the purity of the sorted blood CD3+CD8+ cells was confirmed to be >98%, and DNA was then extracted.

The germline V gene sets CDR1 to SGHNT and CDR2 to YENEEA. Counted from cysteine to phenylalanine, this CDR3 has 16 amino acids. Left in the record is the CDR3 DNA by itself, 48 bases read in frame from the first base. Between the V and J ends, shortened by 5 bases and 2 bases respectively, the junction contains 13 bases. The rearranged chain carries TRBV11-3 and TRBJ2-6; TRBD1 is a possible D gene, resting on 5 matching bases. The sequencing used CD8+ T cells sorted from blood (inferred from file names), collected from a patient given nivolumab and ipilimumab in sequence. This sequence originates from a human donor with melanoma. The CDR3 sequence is CASSQDEGAGANVLTF. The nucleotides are TGTGCCAGCAGCCAAGATGAAGGGGCTGGGGCCAACGTCCTGACTTTC.